The 13 T cell receptor beta chains given below trace back to one sample, sequenced in a study of shared clonotypes between healthy human individuals. The repertoire was sequenced with immunoSEQ multiplex PCR; TCRdb's copy has only in-frame clones and lacks some. This sample has roughly 2.2 million clones; 92% occur once, and the top ten carry approximately 0.41%. Sequences were obtained from naive CD4+ T cells from PBMCs. The subset is: CD45RA+ positively selected. Receptors were obtained from a man younger than 35 in good health. Some clones in this sample may be carry-over from other donors' samples.

This chain joins TRBV5-1 and TRBJ2-3; 14 bases agree with TRBD2. Germline values: CDR1 SGHRS, CDR2 YFSETQ. The CDR3 totals 17 residues. After removal of 0 bases from V and 5 bases from J, the junction contained 5 bases not matched to a gene. Here the CDR3 reads CASSLETSGRAGDTQYF. Written as DNA, the CDR3 is TGCGCCAGCAGCTTGGAGACTAGCGGGAGGGCCGGAGATACGCAGTATTTT.

The genes are TRBV5-1 and TRBJ1-1; D remains unclear. The ends were cut back, 4 bases at V and 1 base at J, with 14 bases in the middle. In germline, CDR1 is SGHRS, CDR2 YFSETQ. This CDR3 has 15 amino acids. CDR3 amino acids: CASSGLLTANTEAFF. CDR3 sequence (DNA): TGCGCCAGCAGCGGACTACTTACAGCGAACACTGAAGCTTTCTTT.

The J gene is TRBJ1-2, the V gene TRBV7-9; 8 positions agree with TRBD1. Germline V CDR1 and CDR2: SEHNR, FQNEAQ (reference sequence). This CDR3 is built from 17 residues. V was clipped by 4 bases and J by 2 bases; unmatched bases: 12. In DNA form, the CDR3 reads TGTGCCAGCAGCTCAAAGGTGTCAGGGGGCGCGAACTATGGCTACACCTTC. Translating it yields CASSSKVSGGANYGYTF.

The chain uses TRBV19 and TRBJ1-2, with 9 positions matching TRBD1. Trimming cost V 6 bases and J 4 bases; bases outside gene matches: 6. This CDR3 region has 14 residues. CDR1 is LNHDA and CDR2 is SQIVND in the germline V gene (reference sequence). CDR3 nucleotide sequence: TGTGCCAGTAGCACCGGGACAGGGATCTATGGCTACACCTTC. Translation: CASSTGTGIYGYTF.

The chain couples TRBV28 to TRBJ2-5, with D perhaps matching TRBD2 (5 bases). CDR3 size: 10 residues. Germline CDR1 reads MDHEN; CDR2 reads SYDVKM. Trimming shortened V by 9 bases and J by 5 bases, and 7 bases separated the two germline ends. The DNA of the CDR3 is TGTGCCAGACCGGGGGAGACCCAGTACTTC. Amino acid sequence: CARPGETQYF. The full variable domain, in which reference TRBV28 and TRBJ2-5 provide the parts outside the CDR3, is DVKVTQSSRYLVKRTGEKVFLECVQDMDHENMFWYRQDPGLGLRLIYFSYDVKMKEKGDIPEGYSVSREKKERFSLILESASTNQTSMYLCARPGETQYFGPGTRLLVL.

The V and J genes are TRBV6-1 and TRBJ2-1; D is uncertain. Germline CDR1 MNHNS, CDR2 SASEGT. The CDR3 is made up of 14 amino acids. The V and J ends lost 0 bases and 8 bases respectively, with 11 bases between them. The chain's CDR3 is CASSEAPNIDEQFF. CDR3 DNA: TGTGCCAGCAGTGAAGCCCCCAATATCGATGAGCAGTTCTTC.

The chain combines TRBV4-2 with TRBJ2-5; tentative D call: TRBD2 (6 bases). From germline, CDR1 is LGHNA and CDR2 YNFKEQ. The CDR3 has 13 amino acids. V dropped 4 bases and J dropped 4 bases, with 10 bases sitting between them. This CDR3 is CASSREVGETQYF. The CDR3 DNA reads TGTGCCAGCAGCCGGGAGGTTGGAGAGACCCAGTACTTC.

As for this clone: The sample has other DNA sequences that encode this CDR3 too. The chain has TRBV18 and TRBJ1-5, with TRBD1 matching 8 bases. Germline CDR1 reads KGHSH; CDR2 reads LQKENI. The CDR3 has 16 residues. J lost 1 base, V lost 3 bases, and 5 bases had no gene match. CDR3 residues: CASSPGQGGSNQPQHF. The CDR3 region has the DNA TGTGCCAGCTCACCTGGACAGGGAGGAAGCAATCAGCCCCAGCATTTT.

The table lists this clone with a few counts. V and J are TRBV7-9 and TRBJ1-1; D is ambiguous. The germline V and J ends were trimmed by 2 bases and 9 bases, with 7 bases remaining between them. The CDR3 runs 11 residues. Germline V gene data show CDR1 as SEHNR and CDR2 as FQNEAQ (reference sequence). CDR3 sequence: CASSLTDKAFF. The DNA of the CDR3 is TGTGCCAGCAGCTTAACAGATAAAGCTTTCTTT.

The CDR3 protein is CASSLGTANSGANVLTF. CDR3 bases: TGTGCCAGCAGTTTAGGGACGGCGAACTCTGGGGCCAACGTCCTGACTTTC. The rearrangement joins TRBV28 to TRBJ2-6; TRBD1 or TRBD2 may be the D gene (5 bases each). Trimming cost V 2 bases and J 0 bases, with 11 bases left between them. The CDR3 extends over 17 amino acids. CDR1 is MDHEN, CDR2 SYDVKM, per germline.

This chain uses TRBV5-4 with TRBJ2-6; the D gene is possibly TRBD2 (7 bases). V was cut by 5 bases and J by 2 bases, with 11 bases left in between. Germline V gene lookup returns CDR1 SGHNT and CDR2 YYREEE (reference sequence). This CDR3 is 15 amino acids long. The CDR3 sequence is CASSPGGPGANVLTF. The CDR3 DNA follows: TGTGCCAGCAGTCCGGGGGGCCCTGGGGCCAACGTCCTGACTTTC.

The chain carries TRBV11-2 and TRBJ2-7, with D perhaps being TRBD1 or TRBD2 (5 bases each). This CDR3 is built from 17 residues. Trimming shortened V by 0 bases and J by 6 bases, and 21 bases separated the two germline ends. The germline gives CDR1 SGHAT, CDR2 FQNNGV. CDR3 residues: CASSLEGAGTNLFEQYF. As DNA, the CDR3 is TGTGCCAGCAGCTTAGAAGGGGCGGGCACTAACCTTTTCGAGCAGTACTTC.

This chain uses TRBV7-9 with TRBJ2-7; unclear D gene. The germline V gene has CDR1 SEHNR and CDR2 FQNEAQ (reference sequence). The CDR3 totals 13 residues. Trimming cost V 7 bases and J 1 base, with 11 bases left between them. The DNA of the CDR3 is TGTGCCAGCACGGGCGGAGCATCCTACGAGCAGTACTTC. Translated: CASTGGASYEQYF.